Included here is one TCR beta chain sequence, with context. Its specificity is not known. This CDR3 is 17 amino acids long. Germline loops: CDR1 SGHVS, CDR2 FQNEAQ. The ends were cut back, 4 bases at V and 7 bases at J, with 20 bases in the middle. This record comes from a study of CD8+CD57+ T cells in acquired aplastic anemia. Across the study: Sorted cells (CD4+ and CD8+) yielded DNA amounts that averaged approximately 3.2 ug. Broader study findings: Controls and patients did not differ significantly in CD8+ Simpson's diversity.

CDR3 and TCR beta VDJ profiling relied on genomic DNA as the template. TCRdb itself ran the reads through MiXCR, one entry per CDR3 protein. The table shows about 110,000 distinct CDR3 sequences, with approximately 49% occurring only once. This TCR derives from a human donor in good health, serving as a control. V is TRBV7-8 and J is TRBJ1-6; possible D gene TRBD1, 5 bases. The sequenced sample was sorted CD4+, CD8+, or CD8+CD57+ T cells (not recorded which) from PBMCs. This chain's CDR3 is CASSSGDRGLGNSPLHF. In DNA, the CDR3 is TGTGCCAGCAGCTCGGGGGACCGGGGACTGGGAAATTCACCCCTCCACTTT.